Given below is one T cell receptor (beta chain) in context. Its target is unknown. The sample belongs to a study of T cell responses to AZD1222 COVID-19 vaccine. The study's findings and limits: The study found vaccine-associated CD4 TCRs spanning spike, dominant at 160-218 and 743-854.

Method: immunoSEQ multiplex PCR; TCRdb's copy keeps in-frame clones and lacks some. This sample yields approximately 140,000 clones, of which roughly 94% are seen a single time; roughly 1.3% belongs to the top ten. The source was peripheral blood, collected on day 0 of AZD1222 vaccination. This TCR derives from an adult in good health.

Here the CDR3 DNA reads TGTGCCAGTAGTATAGATCCGACGGACAGGGGACGAAACTACAATGAGCAGTTCTTC. As protein: CASSIDPTDRGRNYNEQFF. The genes are TRBV19 and TRBJ2-1; 9 positions agree with TRBD1. After removal of 0 bases from V and 3 bases from J, the junction contained 12 bases not matched to a gene. This CDR3 spans 19 amino acids. Germline V gene data show CDR1 as LNHDA and CDR2 as SQIVND (reference sequence). Complete variable domain (other parts from reference TRBV19 and TRBJ2-1): DGGITQSPKYLFRKEGQNVTLSCEQNLNHDAMYWYRQDPGQGLRLIYYSQIVNDFQKGDIAEGYSVSREKKESFPLTVTSAQKNPTAFYLCASSIDPTDRGRNYNEQFFGPGTRLTVL.